This entry lists 30 T cell receptor beta chains sequenced from one sample in a study of shared clonotypes between healthy human individuals. Generated by immunoSEQ multiplex PCR, the TCRdb table keeps only in-frame clones and is missing some. There are approximately 500,000 clones in the sample; more than 75% occur only once, and 12% lies in the top ten. The source material was PBMCs. The receptors come from a woman in her forties in good health. Some clones in this sample may be carry-over from other donors' samples.

This sequence joins TRBV10-3 and TRBJ1-5; tentatively, D is TRBD1 (6 bases). Germline values: CDR1 ENHRY, CDR2 SYGVKD. The CDR3 is 14 amino acids. V gave up 10 bases and J gave up 5 bases, with 18 bases separating them. Here the CDR3 DNA reads TGTGCCACCGGGGGGGCCGGGATCGATCAGCCCCAGCATTTT. Its translation: CATGGAGIDQPQHF.

Turning to this clone: A far larger clone is a single base away, which makes a read error likely. Other nucleotide sequences from this sample produce the same CDR3. The genes are TRBV5-4 and TRBJ2-1, with TRBD2 identical over 8 bases. The CDR3 extends over 15 amino acids. Germline trimming cut 1 base from V and 0 bases from J; bases unmatched to any gene: 0. The germline V gene has CDR1 SGHNT and CDR2 YYREEE (reference sequence). DNA for the CDR3: TGTGCCAGCAGCTTGAGCGGGAGCTCCTACAATGAGCAGTTCTTC. Protein sequence: CASSLSGSSYNEQFF.

The chain uses TRBV28 and TRBJ1-4, with D uncertain. The germline CDR1 and CDR2 sequences are MDHEN and SYDVKM. Trimming cost V 5 bases and J 5 bases, with 6 bases left between them. This CDR3 spans 12 amino acids. The CDR3 region is CASSGLNEKLFF. The CDR3 DNA reads as TGTGCCAGCAGTGGGCTGAATGAAAAACTGTTTTTT.

About this clone itself: A single base is all that separates this from a far larger clone, so a read error is likely. Here the CDR3 reads CASSRSESSSYKQYF. The DNA for the CDR3 is TGTGCCAGCAGCCGAAGCGAGTCCTCCTCCTACAAGCAGTACTTC. This chain links TRBV11-2 with TRBJ2-7; D ambiguous. Germline-derived CDR1 and CDR2 are SGHAT and FQNNGV. This CDR3 contains 15 residues.

This clone has more than one count but fewer than ten. The chain joins TRBV6-6 to TRBJ1-5, with TRBD1 matching 9 bases. Germline CDR1 and CDR2: MNHNY and SVGAGI (reference sequence). This CDR3 comprises 16 residues. The ends lost 7 bases at V and 2 bases at J; junction bases unmatched: 9. The CDR3 loop reads CASTQTGGWGNQPQHF. The CDR3 region has the DNA TGTGCCAGCACCCAAACAGGGGGCTGGGGCAATCAGCCCCAGCATTTT.

The chain joins TRBV5-1 to TRBJ2-7, with 9 bases aligning to TRBD1. The J segment lost 5 bases and the V segment lost 0 bases, leaving 6 bases of the junction unmatched. CDR1 is SGHRS and CDR2 is YFSETQ in the germline V gene. This CDR3 spans 15 amino acids. CDR3 sequence: CASSLEGQGPDEQYF. The CDR3 DNA reads TGCGCCAGCAGCTTGGAGGGACAGGGCCCCGACGAGCAGTACTTC.

The chain couples TRBV6-5 to TRBJ1-3; D is unclear. The V and J ends lost 0 bases and 4 bases respectively, with 7 bases between them. This CDR3 is built from 14 residues. Per germline, CDR1 MNHEY and CDR2 SVGAGI. CDR3 in amino acids: CASSYSTGGNTIYF. As DNA, the CDR3 is TGTGCCAGCAGTTACTCGACGGGGGGAAACACCATATATTTT.

This rearrangement joins TRBV7-9 to TRBJ2-5; TRBD1 agrees at 8 bases. V shed 2 bases, J shed 3 bases, and the junction held 5 bases outside the gene matches. CDR3 length equals 15 residues. Per the germline V gene, CDR1 is SEHNR and CDR2 is FQNEAQ (reference sequence). CDR3 sequence: CASSLWRTGKETQYF. The CDR3 bases are TGTGCCAGCAGCTTATGGCGGACAGGGAAAGAGACCCAGTACTTC.

The V call is TRBV9, the J call TRBJ1-5; a weak D match, TRBD1 (5 bases). Germline V lookup: CDR1 SGDLS, CDR2 YYNGEE. V lost 4 bases and J lost 7, with 18 bases in between. The CDR3 is 15 residues long. CDR3 amino acids: CASSLSRGTGQPQHF. CDR3 DNA: TGTGCCAGCAGCCTAAGTAGGGGAACAGGACAGCCCCAGCATTTT.

The V gene is TRBV7-2, the J gene TRBJ2-5, with D possibly TRBD2 on 5 matching bases. The CDR3 has 15 amino acids. Germline-derived CDR1 and CDR2 are SGHTA and FQGNSA. V was cut by 5 bases and J by 4 bases, with 17 bases left in between. Here the CDR3 DNA reads TGTGCCAGCAGCCCTAGTGGCTTCCGGGGAGAGACCCAGTACTTC. Protein: CASSPSGFRGETQYF.

V gene TRBV19 combines with J gene TRBJ1-1; possibly TRBD1 for D (5 bases). V lost 8 bases to trimming and J lost 0 bases, with 10 bases between them. The CDR3 loop spans 13 amino acids. The germline V gene has CDR1 LNHDA and CDR2 SQIVND (reference sequence). The CDR3 DNA sequence: TGTGCCAGTCAGGACACGGTGAACACTGAAGCTTTCTTT. Amino acid sequence: CASQDTVNTEAFF.

This clone was seen only a few times. The gene calls are TRBV9 and TRBJ2-2; no clear D gene. This CDR3 has 15 residues. The V end was cut by 2 bases, the J end by 6 bases, with 14 bases between. Germline CDR1 SGDLS, CDR2 YYNGEE. In nucleotides, the CDR3 is TGTGCCAGCAGCGTTGCTCCGGAGACGGCCGGGGAGCTGTTTTTT. The encoded protein is CASSVAPETAGELFF.

This chain links TRBV28 with TRBJ2-7, with 9 bases aligning to TRBD1. This CDR3 comprises 14 residues. The ends lost 4 bases at V and 3 bases at J; junction bases unmatched: 4. From germline, CDR1 is MDHEN and CDR2 SYDVKM. This chain's CDR3 is CASSSGQGYYEQYF. The DNA of the CDR3 is TGTGCCAGCAGTTCGGGACAGGGATACTACGAGCAGTACTTC.

The rearrangement uses TRBV5-4 and TRBJ1-6; D gene ambiguous. The CDR3 has 14 residues. V gave up 7 bases and J gave up 5 bases, with 13 bases separating them. The V gene's germline CDR1 is SGHNT and CDR2 YYREEE (reference sequence). Written as DNA, the CDR3 is TGTGCCAGCGGAAGGGAGAATAATAATTCACCCCTCCACTTT. This sequence encodes CASGRENNNSPLHF. Based on the CDR3 plus reference TRBV5-4 and TRBJ1-6, the full variable domain is ETGVTQSPTHLIKTRGQQVTLRCSSQSGHNTVSWYQQALGQGPQFIFQYYREEENGRGNFPPRFSGLQFPNYSSELNVNALELDDSALYLCASGRENNNSPLHFGNGTRLTVT.

This clone was detected a few times. The chain has TRBV5-1 and TRBJ2-5; D is undetermined. There are 15 residues in the CDR3. V was clipped by 0 bases and J by 5 bases, with 14 bases between them. Per the germline V gene, CDR1 is SGHRS and CDR2 is YFSETQ. The DNA for the CDR3 is TGCGCCAGCAGCTTGGAGGGTAGAGTTATGGAGACCCAGTACTTC. Translated, it gives CASSLEGRVMETQYF.

V gene TRBV30 combines with J gene TRBJ2-7; TRBD1 aligns across 7 bases. The CDR3 totals 16 residues. The trim removed 2 bases at V and 3 bases at J, leaving 13 bases unmatched. Germline CDR1 GTSNPN, CDR2 SVGIG (reference sequence). CDR3 sequence: CAWSTPHRGLIYEQYF. The CDR3 nucleotides read TGTGCCTGGAGTACCCCTCACAGGGGCCTAATCTACGAGCAGTACTTC. Full variable domain (remainder filled in from reference TRBV30 and TRBJ2-7): SQTIHQWPATLVQPVGSPLSLECTVEGTSNPNLYWYRQAAGRGLQLLFYSVGIGQISSEVPQNLSASRPQDRQFILSSKKLLLSDSGFYLCAWSTPHRGLIYEQYFGPGTRLTVT.

About this clone: A read error is likely here: a far larger clone is one base away. This specimen includes other DNA sequences encoding the same CDR3. V gene TRBV25-1 combines with J gene TRBJ1-5; D unclear. CDR1 is MGHDK, CDR2 SYGVNS, per germline. The CDR3 is 15 residues long. This CDR3 is CASSPSVGSNQPQHF. DNA for the CDR3: TGTGCCAGCAGCCCATCCGTGGGGAGCAATCAGCCTCAGCATTTT.

The chain carries TRBV7-3 and TRBJ2-3; 9 bases map to TRBD2. In germline, CDR1 is SGHTA, CDR2 FQGTGA. This CDR3 has 14 residues. V lost 5 bases to trimming and J lost 7 bases; unmatched junction nucleotides: 7. The CDR3 loop is CASSQGLASHTQYF. In nucleotides, the CDR3 is TGTGCCAGCAGCCAGGGACTAGCTAGCCATACGCAGTATTTT.

Comments on this clone: This likely stems from a read error, as it lies one base from a far larger clone. The chain combines TRBV29-1 with TRBJ2-7; D is perhaps TRBD1 (6 bases). The CDR3 length is 14 residues. CDR1 SQVTM and CDR2 ANQGSEA come from the germline V gene. The CDR3 loop reads CGVGTGQMNYEQYF. The CDR3 bases are TGCGGCGTGGGGACGGGACAAATGAACTACGAGCAGTACTTC.

The rearrangement joins TRBV5-1 to TRBJ2-4, with a possible D match to TRBD2 (7 bases). Per germline, CDR1 SGHRS and CDR2 YFSETQ. This CDR3 region has 15 residues. V was trimmed by 1 base and J by 2 bases, leaving 10 bases between them. The CDR3 loop is CASSLSGTTKNIQYF. The CDR3 coding sequence is TGCGCCAGCAGCTTGAGCGGGACAACCAAAAACATTCAGTACTTC.

The chain carries TRBV10-3 and TRBJ2-2, with 8 bases aligning to TRBD2. The germline V gene encodes CDR1 ENHRY and CDR2 SYGVKD. CDR3 size: 18 residues. After removal of 2 bases from V and 0 bases from J, the junction contained 8 bases not matched to a gene. CDR3 amino acids: CAISEPPGLAPNTGELFF. In DNA, the CDR3 is TGTGCCATCAGTGAGCCCCCCGGACTAGCACCGAACACCGGGGAGCTGTTTTTT.

This clone was counted between two and nine times. V usage is TRBV2 and J usage is TRBJ1-5, with unresolved D. Trimming took 6 bases from V and 5 from J, leaving 11 bases between them. This CDR3 is built from 13 residues. Germline V lookup: CDR1 SNHLY, CDR2 FYNNEI. In DNA form, the CDR3 reads TGTGCCAGCAGCTGGGTGGTTGATCAGCCCCAGCATTTT. Protein: CASSWVVDQPQHF. Supplemented by reference TRBV2 and TRBJ1-5, the full variable domain reads EPEVTQTPSHQVTQMGQEVILRCVPISNHLYFYWYRQILGQKVEFLVSFYNNEISEKSEIFDDQFSVERPDGSNFTLKIRSTKLEDSAMYFCASSWVVDQPQHFGDGTRLSIL.

The genes are TRBV7-9 and TRBJ1-1; TRBD1 aligns across 8 bases. The CDR3 has 12 residues. Trimming removed 4 bases from V and 11 bases from J; junction bases left unmatched: 6. CDR1 and CDR2 (germline): SEHNR, FQNEAQ (reference sequence). CDR3 amino acids: CASSSRGQVAFF. CDR3 DNA: TGTGCCAGCAGCTCCAGGGGGCAGGTGGCTTTCTTT. The entire variable domain, with the rest obtained from reference TRBV7-9 and TRBJ1-1, is as follows: DTGVSQNPRHKITKRGQNVTFRCDPISEHNRLYWYRQTLGQGPEFLTYFQNEAQLEKSRLLSDRFSAERPKGSFSTLEIQRTEQGDSAMYLCASSSRGQVAFFGQGTRLTVV.

J is TRBJ2-5 and V is TRBV6-9, with 9 nucleotides matching TRBD2. Germline V gives CDR1 MNHGY, CDR2 SVAAGI. V shed 8 bases, J shed 5 bases, and the junction held 9 bases outside the gene matches. The CDR3 loop spans 14 amino acids. In DNA, the CDR3 is TGTGCCAGCCATCTAGCGGGAAGATGGGAGACCCAGTACTTC. Amino acids: CASHLAGRWETQYF.

The chain has TRBV9 and TRBJ2-6; D is possibly TRBD1 (6 bases). Germline assignment: CDR1 SGDLS and CDR2 YYNGEE. The CDR3 spans 19 residues. The V and J ends lost 3 bases and 2 bases respectively, with 21 bases between them. CDR3: CASSGTVRRGVTGANVLTF. Written as DNA, the CDR3 is TGTGCCAGCAGCGGGACAGTTCGTCGAGGAGTGACTGGGGCCAACGTCCTGACTTTC.

CDR3 residues: CASSLSRDIYEQYF. As DNA, the CDR3 is TGTGCCAGCAGCCTCTCCCGGGACATTTACGAGCAGTACTTC. V is TRBV7-2 and J is TRBJ2-7; perhaps TRBD1 as D (6 bases). The length of the CDR3 is 14 residues. Deletions cut 5 bases from V and 4 bases from J, with 15 bases between. Per the germline V gene, CDR1 is SGHTA and CDR2 is FQGNSA.

The DNA of the CDR3 is TGTGCCAGTAGTACCCCACTAGCGGGAGTTGAGACCCAGTACTTC. It translates to CASSTPLAGVETQYF. The genes are TRBV19 and TRBJ2-5; 11 nucleotides line up with TRBD2. The length of the CDR3 is 15 residues. The ends lost 4 bases at V and 5 bases at J; junction bases unmatched: 6. In germline, CDR1 is LNHDA, CDR2 SQIVND (reference sequence).

The chain employs TRBV5-4 and TRBJ2-3, with D unclear. Per the germline V gene, CDR1 is SGHNT and CDR2 is YYREEE (reference sequence). CDR3 length equals 14 residues. With 4 bases removed from V and 4 bases from J, the gap between germline ends came to 13 bases. The CDR3 protein is CASSLSSTPDTQYF. CDR3 in DNA: TGTGCCAGCAGCCTGTCTTCGACCCCAGATACGCAGTATTTT.

The genes are TRBV11-2 and TRBJ2-1, with 9 bases fitting TRBD2. Looked up from germline, CDR1 is SGHAT and CDR2 is FQNNGV. The CDR3 consists of 17 residues. The V and J ends lost 1 base and 4 bases, in that order; junction bases with no gene match: 8. The CDR3 spells CASSLGSSGRSYNEQFF. DNA for the CDR3: TGTGCCAGCAGCTTAGGAAGTAGCGGGAGATCGTACAATGAGCAGTTCTTC.

This clone was detected ten times or more. The chain combines TRBV6-6 with TRBJ1-1; D is ambiguous. V dropped 3 bases and J dropped 1 base, with 15 bases sitting between them. Germline values: CDR1 MNHNY, CDR2 SVGAGI (reference sequence). This CDR3 spans 16 amino acids. The CDR3 sequence: CASSYLPGMRNTEAFF. CDR3 DNA: TGTGCCAGCAGTTATCTTCCGGGGATGAGGAACACTGAAGCTTTCTTT.